Below, one T cell receptor beta chain is given with its context. The antigen remains undetermined. CDR1 is SGHDT, CDR2 YYEEEE, per germline. CDR3 length: 17 residues. This sample is drawn from a study of T cells expressing NK-cell markers. Study-wide results and caveats: Dominance of the CD3+CD56-NKG2C+ fraction by these clonotypes also held in several donors. For about 6 donors, the dominant NKG2C+ clonotypes made up roughly 1.0-7.0% of their CD8+ T cells.

TCR beta cDNA was generated via 5'RACE template switching incorporating UMIs. TCRdb reprocessed the 5' RACE reads and reports one entry per CDR3 protein, with no DNA. This sample contains under 500,000 distinct CDR3 sequences. Specimen: blood T cells: a sorted CD56 or NKG2C T cell subset, CD4+ or CD8+ T cells, or bulk PBMC T cells (not recorded which). The rearrangement links TRBV5-6 to TRBJ1-5; as DNA is missing, the TRBD1 call by TCRdb cannot be tested. This sequence originates from a woman aged 18 to 75 in good health. The chain's CDR3 is CASSSALQTGGSQPQHF.